This TCR beta chain was documented in a study of glioma-infiltrating T cells. This clonotype appeared many times. Amplification of TCR alpha and beta CDR3 regions from RNA used iRepertoire nested multiplex PCR. TCRdb processed the multiplex PCR reads anew with MiXCR; each CDR3 protein has one entry. Among about 410,000 distinct CDR3 sequences listed, 35% to 45% were seen once. V shed 9 bases and J 5 bases; nucleotides not matched to a gene: 0. The germline V gene has CDR1 SEHNR and CDR2 FQNEAQ (reference sequence). CDR3 length equals 11 residues. Sequencing was performed on glioma tissue, nonneoplastic brain tissue, or PBMCs (not recorded which). The chain has TRBV7-9 and TRBJ2-7; 11 bases are shared with TRBD1. This receptor was obtained from a human donor with low-grade glioma or glioblastoma, undergoing nonglioma brain surgery, or in good health (not recorded which). The CDR3 is CARDRGHEQYF. CDR3 sequence (DNA): TGTGCCAGGGACAGGGGGCACGAGCAGTACTTC.